The entry below gives a single T cell receptor beta chain sequence along with its context. Study processing details: Amplification from reference gene primers served as the basis for estimated nucleated cell counts. Sequenced by immunoSEQ multiplex PCR; TCRdb stores in-frame clones only, minus some. Clone size and the V and J calls come from that table; the DNA yielded D and trimming. The sample gives approximately 200,000 clones, under 90% of which show up once; 18% is in the top ten. Patients at the Seattle site were enrolled during active infection and followed longitudinally. The sample comes from a study of blood T cell repertoires in COVID-19. Study at large: There were acute and convalescent COVID-19 samples, and they came from the United States, Italy and Spain. In each case, the material was cDNA or gDNA derived from T cells, B-cell-depleted T cells, or PBMCs.

Germline values: CDR1 ENHRY, CDR2 SYGVKD. This CDR3 is built from 18 residues. J was trimmed by 0 bases and V by 0 bases; bases with no gene match: 7. The clonotype comes from a person aged 70 to 80 with COVID-19, enrolled during active disease. The source material was peripheral blood. The rearrangement uses TRBV10-3 and TRBJ2-7, with 11 bases identical to TRBD2. The CDR3 bases are TGTGCCATCAGTGAGTCGAACGGGGGACTAGCGGCCTCCTACGAGCAGTACTTC. Translation gives CAISESNGGLAASYEQYF.